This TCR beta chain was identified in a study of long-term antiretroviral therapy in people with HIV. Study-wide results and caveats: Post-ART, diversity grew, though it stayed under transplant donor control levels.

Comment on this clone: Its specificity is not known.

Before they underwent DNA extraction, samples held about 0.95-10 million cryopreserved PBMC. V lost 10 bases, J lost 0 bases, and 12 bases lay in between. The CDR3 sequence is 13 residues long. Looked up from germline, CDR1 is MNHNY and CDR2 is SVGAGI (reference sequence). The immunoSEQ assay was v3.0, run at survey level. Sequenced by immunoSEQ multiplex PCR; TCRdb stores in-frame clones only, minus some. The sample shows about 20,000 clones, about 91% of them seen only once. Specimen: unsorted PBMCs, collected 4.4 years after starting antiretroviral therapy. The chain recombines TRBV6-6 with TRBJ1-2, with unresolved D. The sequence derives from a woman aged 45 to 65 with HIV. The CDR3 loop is CATRPEANYGYTF. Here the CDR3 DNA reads TGTGCCACACGCCCCGAGGCTAACTATGGCTACACCTTC.